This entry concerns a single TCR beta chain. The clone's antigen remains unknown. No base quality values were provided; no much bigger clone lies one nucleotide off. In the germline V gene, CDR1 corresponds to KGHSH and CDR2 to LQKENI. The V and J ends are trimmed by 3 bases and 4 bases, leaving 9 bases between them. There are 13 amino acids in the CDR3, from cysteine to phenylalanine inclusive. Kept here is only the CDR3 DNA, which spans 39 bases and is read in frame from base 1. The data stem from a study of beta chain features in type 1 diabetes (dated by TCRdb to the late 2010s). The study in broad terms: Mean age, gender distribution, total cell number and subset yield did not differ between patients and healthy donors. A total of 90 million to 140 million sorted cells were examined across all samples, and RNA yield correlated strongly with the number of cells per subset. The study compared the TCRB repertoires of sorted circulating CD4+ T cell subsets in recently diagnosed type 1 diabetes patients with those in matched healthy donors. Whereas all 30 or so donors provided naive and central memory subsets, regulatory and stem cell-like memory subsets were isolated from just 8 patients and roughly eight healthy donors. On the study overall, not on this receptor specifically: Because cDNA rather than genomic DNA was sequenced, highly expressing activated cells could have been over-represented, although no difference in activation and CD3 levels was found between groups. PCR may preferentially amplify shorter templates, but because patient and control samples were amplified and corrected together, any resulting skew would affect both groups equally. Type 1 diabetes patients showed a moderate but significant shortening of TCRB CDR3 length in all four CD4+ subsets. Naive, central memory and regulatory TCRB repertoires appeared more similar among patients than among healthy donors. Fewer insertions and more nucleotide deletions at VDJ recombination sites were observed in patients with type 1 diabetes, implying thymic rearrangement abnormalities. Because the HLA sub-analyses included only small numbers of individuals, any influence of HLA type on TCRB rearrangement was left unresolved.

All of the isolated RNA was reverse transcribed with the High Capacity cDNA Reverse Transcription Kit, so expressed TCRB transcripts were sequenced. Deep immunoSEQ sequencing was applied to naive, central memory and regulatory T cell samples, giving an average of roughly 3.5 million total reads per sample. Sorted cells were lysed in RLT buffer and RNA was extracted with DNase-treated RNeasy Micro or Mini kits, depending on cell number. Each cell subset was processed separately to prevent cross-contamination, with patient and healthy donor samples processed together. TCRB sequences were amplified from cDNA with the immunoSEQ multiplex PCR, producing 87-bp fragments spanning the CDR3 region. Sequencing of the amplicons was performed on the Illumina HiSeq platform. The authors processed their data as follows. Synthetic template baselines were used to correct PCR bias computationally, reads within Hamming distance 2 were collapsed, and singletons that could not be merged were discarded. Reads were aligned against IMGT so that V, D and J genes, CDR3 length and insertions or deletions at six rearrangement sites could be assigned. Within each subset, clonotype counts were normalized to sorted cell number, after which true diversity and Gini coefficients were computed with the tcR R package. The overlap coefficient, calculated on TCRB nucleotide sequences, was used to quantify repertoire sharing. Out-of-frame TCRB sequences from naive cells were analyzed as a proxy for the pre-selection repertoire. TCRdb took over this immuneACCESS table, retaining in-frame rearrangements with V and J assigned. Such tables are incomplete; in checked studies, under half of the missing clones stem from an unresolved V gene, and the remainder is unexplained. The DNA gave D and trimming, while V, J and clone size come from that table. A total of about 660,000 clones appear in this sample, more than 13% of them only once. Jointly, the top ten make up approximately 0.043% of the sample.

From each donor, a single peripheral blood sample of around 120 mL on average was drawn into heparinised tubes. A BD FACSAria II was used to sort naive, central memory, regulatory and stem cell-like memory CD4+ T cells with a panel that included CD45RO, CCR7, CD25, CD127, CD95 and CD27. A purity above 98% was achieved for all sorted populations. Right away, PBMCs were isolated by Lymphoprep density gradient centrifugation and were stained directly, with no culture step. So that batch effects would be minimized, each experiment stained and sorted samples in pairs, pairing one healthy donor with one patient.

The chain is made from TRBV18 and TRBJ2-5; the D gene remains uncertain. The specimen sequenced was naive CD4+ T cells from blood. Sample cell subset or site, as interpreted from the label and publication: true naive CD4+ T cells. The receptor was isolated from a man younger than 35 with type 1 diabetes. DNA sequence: TGTGCCAGCTCACCCGTCCAGCGAGAGACCCAGTACTTC. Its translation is CASSPVQRETQYF.